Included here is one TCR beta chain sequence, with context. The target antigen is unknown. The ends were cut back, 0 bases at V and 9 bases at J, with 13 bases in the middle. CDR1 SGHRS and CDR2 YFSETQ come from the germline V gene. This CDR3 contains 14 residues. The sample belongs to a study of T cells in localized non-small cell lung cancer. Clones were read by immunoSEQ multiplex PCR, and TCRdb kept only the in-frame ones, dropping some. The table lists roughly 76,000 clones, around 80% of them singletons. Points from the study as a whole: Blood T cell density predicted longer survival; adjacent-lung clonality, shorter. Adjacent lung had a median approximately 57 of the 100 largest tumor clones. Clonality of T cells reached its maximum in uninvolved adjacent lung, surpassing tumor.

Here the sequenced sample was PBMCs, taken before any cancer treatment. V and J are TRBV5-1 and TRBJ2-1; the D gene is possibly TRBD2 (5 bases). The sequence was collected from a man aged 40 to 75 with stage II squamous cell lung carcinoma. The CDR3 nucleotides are TGCGCCAGCAGCTTGGATTCTAATGCGGGTGAGCAGTTCTTC. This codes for CASSLDSNAGEQFF. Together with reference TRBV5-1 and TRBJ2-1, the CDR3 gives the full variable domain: KAGVTQTPRYLIKTRGQQVTLSCSPISGHRSVSWYQQTPGQGLQFLFEYFSETQRNKGNFPGRFSGRQFSNSRSEMNVSTLELGDSALYLCASSLDSNAGEQFFGPGTRLTVL.